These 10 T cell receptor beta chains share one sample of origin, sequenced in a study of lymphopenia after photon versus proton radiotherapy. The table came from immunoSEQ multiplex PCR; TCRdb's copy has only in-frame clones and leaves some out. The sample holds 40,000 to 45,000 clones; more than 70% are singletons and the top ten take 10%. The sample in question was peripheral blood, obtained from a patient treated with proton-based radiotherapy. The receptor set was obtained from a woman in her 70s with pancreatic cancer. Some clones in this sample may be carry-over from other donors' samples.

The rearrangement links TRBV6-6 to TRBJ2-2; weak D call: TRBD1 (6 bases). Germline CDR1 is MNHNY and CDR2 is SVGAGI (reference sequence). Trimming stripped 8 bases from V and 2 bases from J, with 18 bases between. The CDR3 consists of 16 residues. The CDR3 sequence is CASLQGQSINTGELFF. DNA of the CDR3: TGTGCCAGCTTACAGGGTCAATCGATTAACACCGGGGAGCTGTTTTTT.

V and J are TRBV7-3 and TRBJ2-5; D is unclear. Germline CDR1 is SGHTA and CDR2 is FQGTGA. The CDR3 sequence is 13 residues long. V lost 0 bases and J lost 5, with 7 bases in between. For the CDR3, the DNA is TGTGCCAGCAGCTTAACGTATTCGGAGACCCAGTACTTC. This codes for CASSLTYSETQYF.

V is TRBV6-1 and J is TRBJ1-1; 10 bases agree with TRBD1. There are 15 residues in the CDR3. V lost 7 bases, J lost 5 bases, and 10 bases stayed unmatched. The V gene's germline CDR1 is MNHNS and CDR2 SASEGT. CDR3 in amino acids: CASNIPGQGKTEAFF. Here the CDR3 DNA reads TGTGCCAGCAACATTCCGGGACAGGGGAAGACTGAAGCTTTCTTT.

In nucleotides, the CDR3 is TGTGCCAGCAGCGTCAACAGGGCGGACTCCTACAATGAGCAGTTCTTC. Translating gives CASSVNRADSYNEQFF. This chain connects TRBV9 to TRBJ2-1, with D perhaps matching TRBD1 (6 bases). Trimming pared 2 bases from V and 0 bases from J, leaving 12 bases between. The CDR3 extends over 16 amino acids. The germline gives CDR1 SGDLS, CDR2 YYNGEE.

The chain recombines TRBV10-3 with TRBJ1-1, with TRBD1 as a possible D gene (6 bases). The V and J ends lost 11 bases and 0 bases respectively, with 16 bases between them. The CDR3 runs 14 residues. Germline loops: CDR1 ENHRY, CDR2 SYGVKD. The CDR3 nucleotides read TGTGCCTCCCAGACAGGTTCCTTGAACACTGAAGCTTTCTTT. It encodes CASQTGSLNTEAFF.

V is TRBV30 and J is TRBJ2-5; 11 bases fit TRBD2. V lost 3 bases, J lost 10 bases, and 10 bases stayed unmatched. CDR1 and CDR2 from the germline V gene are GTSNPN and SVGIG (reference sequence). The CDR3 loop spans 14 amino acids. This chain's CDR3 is CAWSVPGLAEFQYF. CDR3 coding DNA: TGTGCCTGGAGCGTACCGGGACTAGCGGAGTTCCAGTACTTC.

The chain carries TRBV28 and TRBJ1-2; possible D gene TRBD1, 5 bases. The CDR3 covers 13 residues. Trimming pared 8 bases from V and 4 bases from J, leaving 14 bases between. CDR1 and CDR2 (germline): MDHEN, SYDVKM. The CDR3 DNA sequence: TGTGCCAGCTGCGGGGGGACCATCTATGGCTACACCTTC. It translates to CASCGGTIYGYTF.

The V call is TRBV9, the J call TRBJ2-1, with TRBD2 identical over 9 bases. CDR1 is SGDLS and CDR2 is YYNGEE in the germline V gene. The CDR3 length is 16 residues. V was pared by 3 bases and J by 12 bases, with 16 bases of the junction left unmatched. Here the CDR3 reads CASSEGATSGGGWQFF. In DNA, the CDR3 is TGTGCCAGCAGCGAAGGGGCGACTAGCGGAGGGGGTTGGCAGTTCTTC.

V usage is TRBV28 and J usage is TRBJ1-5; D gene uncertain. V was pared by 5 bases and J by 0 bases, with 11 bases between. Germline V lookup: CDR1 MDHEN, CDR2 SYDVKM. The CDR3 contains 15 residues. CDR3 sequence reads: CASSPPRYSNQPQHF. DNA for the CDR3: TGTGCCAGCAGTCCGCCGCGCTATAGCAATCAGCCCCAGCATTTT.

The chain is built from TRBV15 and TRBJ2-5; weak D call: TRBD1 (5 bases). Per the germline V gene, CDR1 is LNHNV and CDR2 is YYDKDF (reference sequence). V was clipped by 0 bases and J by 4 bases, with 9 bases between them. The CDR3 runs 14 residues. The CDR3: CATSRDRQGETQYF. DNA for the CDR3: TGTGCCACCAGCAGAGATCGGCAGGGAGAGACCCAGTACTTC.